A selection of T cell receptor beta chains follows, all from one sample in a study of blood T cell repertoires in COVID-19. Produced via immunoSEQ multiplex PCR; TCRdb's table is partial and in-frame only. This table has more than 200,000 clones, about nine tenths appearing once. The sample comprised PBMCs or T cells enriched from blood (not recorded which). The origin of the receptors is a man in his forties who had recovered from COVID-19. The CDR3 runs from the conserved cysteine through the conserved F or W. The order of the fields is J gene, V gene, clone size, D gene, CDR3 protein, CDR3 DNA. D genes are given only for firm matches. Size is omitted from some rows. Given values are once, few, many or a class for expanded clones.

>TRBJ2-7|TRBV7-9|once|TRBD2
CASSPRPGTSGGTYEQYF
TGTGCCAGCAGCCCGCGCCCCGGGACTAGCGGGGGCACCTACGAGCAGTACTTC
>TRBJ1-4|TRBV4-3|NA|TRBD1
CASSQVRGGQANEKLFF
TGCGCCAGCAGCCAAGTCCGAGGGGGCCAGGCTAATGAAAAACTGTTTTTT
>TRBJ1-2|TRBV6-2/TRBV6-3|NA|NA
CASSYSVGYLPYGYTF
TGTGCCAGCAGTTACTCTGTCGGGTACCTACCCTATGGCTACACCTTC
>TRBJ2-3|TRBV19|NA|TRBD2
CASNTLAGDTTDTQYF
TGTGCCAGTAACACTCTAGCGGGAGACACCACAGATACGCAGTATTTT
>TRBJ1-1|TRBV7-3|NA|NA
CASSLNGGDTEAFF
TGTGCCAGCAGCTTAAACGGGGGGGACACTGAAGCTTTCTTT
>TRBJ2-7|TRBV9|NA|TRBD2
CASSVTGGPYEQYF
TGTGCCAGCAGCGTAACGGGAGGCCCCTACGAGCAGTACTTC
>TRBJ2-7|TRBV10-1|NA|NA
CASSELRGSIYEQYF
TGCGCCAGCAGTGAGTTGCGGGGCTCTATCTACGAGCAGTACTTC
>TRBJ2-6|TRBV6-5|NA|NA
CASVRDTGANVLTF
TGTGCCAGCGTCCGAGACACTGGGGCCAACGTCCTGACTTTC
>TRBJ1-1|TRBV19|NA|NA
CASSIYGQMNTEAFF
TGTGCCAGTAGTATCTATGGACAGATGAACACTGAAGCTTTCTTT
>TRBJ1-6|TRBV5-6|few|TRBD1
CASSNTRDRGGSYNSPLHF
TGTGCCAGCAGCAACACCCGGGACAGGGGCGGCTCCTATAATTCACCCCTCCACTTT
>TRBJ1-3|TRBV30|few|NA
CAWLGLRSGNTIYF
TGTGCCTGGTTAGGACTCCGATCTGGAAACACCATATATTTT
>TRBJ1-2|TRBV14|NA|TRBD1
CASSKEQGVSGYTF
TGTGCCAGCAGCAAGGAACAGGGGGTTAGTGGCTACACCTTC
>TRBJ1-4|TRBV11-3|NA|TRBD1
CASSFFRDRDARVFF
TGTGCCAGCAGCTTCTTCCGGGACAGGGATGCGAGGGTGTTTTTT
>TRBJ1-2|TRBV7-9|NA|NA
CASSPSGNYGYTF
TGTGCCAGCAGCCCCTCGGGTAACTATGGCTACACCTTC
>TRBJ2-1|TRBV18|NA|TRBD2
CASSPTSDYNEQFF
TGTGCCAGCTCACCAACTAGCGACTACAATGAGCAGTTCTTC
>TRBJ1-1|TRBV7-8|NA|NA
CASSPRQVNTEAFF
TGTGCCAGCAGCCCCAGACAGGTTAACACTGAAGCTTTCTTT
>TRBJ1-6|TRBV7-9|NA|TRBD1
CASLGQGNSPLHF
TGTGCCAGCTTGGGACAGGGGAATTCACCCCTCCACTTT
>TRBJ2-2|TRBV4-2|NA|NA
CASSQETNGGGTGELFF
TGTGCCAGCAGCCAAGAAACTAATGGGGGAGGCACCGGGGAGCTGTTTTTT
>TRBJ1-6|TRBV27|NA|NA
CASSLRGLNNSPLHF
TGTGCCAGCAGTTTACGAGGGTTAAATAATTCACCCCTCCACTTT
>TRBJ1-1|TRBV5-1|NA|NA
CASRGAAGNTEAFF
TGCGCCAGCAGGGGGGCAGCAGGGAACACTGAAGCTTTCTTT
>TRBJ2-3|TRBV7-9|NA|NA
CASSSSYTDTQYF
TGTGCCAGCAGCTCCTCCTACACAGATACGCAGTATTTT
>TRBJ2-1|TRBV10-3|NA|TRBD2
CAISEGRGGVYEQFF
TGTGCCATCAGTGAGGGACGGGGGGGCGTCTATGAGCAGTTCTTC
>TRBJ2-7|TRBV28|NA|NA
CASSLDTTAGVPLEQYF
TGTGCCAGCAGTTTAGATACGACGGCAGGGGTACCCCTCGAGCAGTACTTC
>TRBJ1-1|TRBV6-1|NA|NA
CASSDDLFTEAFF
TGTGCCAGCAGTGATGACTTGTTCACTGAAGCTTTCTTT
>TRBJ2-2|TRBV7-6|NA|TRBD1
CASSLEWAGGYTGELFF
TGTGCCAGCAGCTTAGAGTGGGCAGGGGGATACACCGGGGAGCTGTTTTTT
>TRBJ1-1|TRBV12-3/TRBV12-4|NA|NA
CASSLQGNTEAFF
TGTGCCAGCAGTTTACAGGGGAACACTGAAGCTTTCTTT
>TRBJ2-7|TRBV6-5|once|TRBD1
CASRFGQGPSYEQYF
TGTGCCAGCCGATTCGGACAGGGACCCTCCTACGAGCAGTACTTC
>TRBJ1-6|TRBV2|NA|NA
CASRVAQHNSPLHF
TGTGCCAGCAGGGTCGCACAGCATAATTCACCCCTCCACTTT
>TRBJ1-2|TRBV3-1/TRBV3-2|NA|TRBD1
CASSQDRQGARTF
TGTGCCAGCAGCCAAGACCGACAGGGGGCTAGGACCTTC
>TRBJ1-1|TRBV3-1/TRBV3-2|once|NA
CASSQGQYTEAFF
TGTGCCAGCAGCCAAGGTCAGTACACTGAAGCTTTCTTT
>TRBJ1-6|TRBV7-2|few|NA
CASSFPRSPLHF
TGTGCCAGCAGCTTCCCGAGGTCACCCCTCCACTTT
>TRBJ1-1|TRBV14|NA|NA
CASSQDVDYEAKNTEAFF
TGTGCCAGCAGCCAAGATGTAGACTATGAAGCGAAGAACACTGAAGCTTTCTTT
>TRBJ1-2|TRBV5-6|NA|TRBD1
CASSLKGARSYGYTF
TGTGCCAGCAGCTTGAAGGGGGCGCGTTCATATGGCTACACCTTC
>TRBJ1-1|TRBV5-5|NA|NA
CASSPWVRGSMEAFF
TGTGCCAGCAGCCCCTGGGTAAGGGGGAGTATGGAAGCTTTCTTT
>TRBJ1-1|TRBV5-1|NA|NA
CASSASFRDREAFF
TGCGCCAGCAGCGCAAGTTTCCGTGACAGGGAAGCTTTCTTT
>TRBJ1-3|TRBV7-2|NA|NA
CASSLSRGASGNTIYF
TGTGCCAGCAGCTTGTCCCGCGGCGCCTCTGGAAACACCATATATTTT
>TRBJ1-2|TRBV30|few|TRBD1
CAWSTGQGKVLEGYTF
TGTGCCTGGAGTACTGGACAGGGAAAGGTATTGGAGGGCTACACCTTC
>TRBJ2-1|TRBV5-8|NA|TRBD2
CASSLTAGVNEQFF
TGTGCCAGCAGCTTAACGGCGGGAGTTAATGAGCAGTTCTTC
>TRBJ1-1|TRBV11-1|NA|NA
CASSGQQGYTEAFF
TGTGCCAGCAGCGGACAGCAAGGTTACACTGAAGCTTTCTTT
>TRBJ1-1|TRBV19|NA|TRBD1
CASSIDWVGRGTTEAFF
TGTGCCAGTAGTATAGATTGGGTTGGCAGGGGGACCACTGAAGCTTTCTTT
>TRBJ2-7|TRBV7-9|few|NA
CASSPTSYEQYF
TGTGCCAGCAGCCCCACGAGCTACGAGCAGTACTTC
>TRBJ2-7|TRBV12-3/TRBV12-4|NA|NA
CASSFVTYEQYF
TGTGCCAGCAGTTTCGTAACCTACGAGCAGTACTTC
>TRBJ2-7|TRBV6-2/TRBV6-3|NA|NA
CASSPALYEQYF
TGTGCCAGCAGCCCAGCGCTCTACGAGCAGTACTTC
>TRBJ1-2|TRBV7-8|NA|TRBD1
CASSLRVIGTANYGYTF
TGTGCCAGCAGCTTAAGGGTTATCGGGACAGCTAACTATGGCTACACCTTC
>TRBJ1-5|TRBV7-2|NA|TRBD1
CASSPRTGGDQPQHF
TGTGCCAGCAGCCCACGGACAGGGGGGGATCAGCCCCAGCATTTT
>TRBJ2-1|TRBV11-3|NA|TRBD2
CASSLSGGNEQFF
TGTGCCAGCAGCCTCAGCGGGGGGAATGAGCAGTTCTTC